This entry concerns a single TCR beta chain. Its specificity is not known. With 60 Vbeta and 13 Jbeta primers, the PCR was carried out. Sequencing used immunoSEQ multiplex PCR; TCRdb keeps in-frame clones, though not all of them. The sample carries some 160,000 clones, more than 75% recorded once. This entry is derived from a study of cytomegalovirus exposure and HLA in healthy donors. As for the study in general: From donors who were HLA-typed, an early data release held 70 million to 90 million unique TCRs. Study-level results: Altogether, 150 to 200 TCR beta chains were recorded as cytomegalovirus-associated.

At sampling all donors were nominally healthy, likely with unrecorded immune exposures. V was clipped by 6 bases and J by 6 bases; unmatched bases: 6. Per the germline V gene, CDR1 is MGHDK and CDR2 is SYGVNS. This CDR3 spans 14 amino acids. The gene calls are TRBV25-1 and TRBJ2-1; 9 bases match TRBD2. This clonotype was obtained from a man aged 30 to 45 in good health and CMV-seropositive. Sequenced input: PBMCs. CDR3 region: CASSGSGSINEQFF. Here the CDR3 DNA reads TGTGCCAGCAGCGGTAGCGGGAGTATCAATGAGCAGTTCTTC.